Sequencing of this T cell receptor beta chain was carried out in a study of beta chain features in type 1 diabetes. Whole-study findings and limits: Type 1 diabetes patients had moderately but significantly shorter TCRB CDR3s in all four CD4+ subsets.

The CDR3 contains 14 residues. Trimming shortened V by 5 bases and J by 2 bases, and 10 bases separated the two germline ends. Germline V gene lookup returns CDR1 SGHTA and CDR2 FQGNSA. Details on this clone: The antigen is undetermined.

Isolated RNA was reverse transcribed in full, so expressed TCRB transcripts were sequenced. TCRdb's table, derived via immunoSEQ multiplex PCR, lists solely in-frame clones and lacks some. Here the sample spans more than 150,000 clones, about an eighth being singletons. This TCR derives from a woman younger than 35 in good health. The sample was central memory CD4+ T cells from blood. The chain employs TRBV7-2 and TRBJ1-3; possibly TRBD1 for D (6 bases). The chain's CDR3 is CASSKQGTGNTIYF. CDR3 DNA sequence: TGTGCCAGCAGCAAACAGGGCACTGGAAACACCATATATTTT.